This T cell receptor beta chain was documented in a study of T cells in Graves' hyperthyroidism and ophthalmopathy. RNA transcripts provided the source from which TCR beta CDR3 regions were amplified. Primed by the HTBI set, a first-round RT-PCR was run on the TCR CDR3. Each CDR3 protein is one row after TCRdb ran MiXCR on the multiplex PCR reads. The sample includes 600,000 or so distinct CDR3 sequences, roughly 15% of them seen just once. For ophthalmopathy patients, the Clinical Activity Score was at least 3 and the NOSPECS grade at least 4; duration was under 3 months. Germline lookup yields CDR1 KGHSH and CDR2 LQKENI. The CDR3 sequence is 14 residues long. Between the trimmed V and J ends, which lost 0 bases and 5 bases, there was a span of 7 bases.

This TCR came from a woman between 50 and 59 years old with Graves' ophthalmopathy. Sequencing was performed on blood. The chain combines TRBV18 with TRBJ2-2; D is ambiguous. The CDR3 region has the DNA TGTGCCAGCTCACCACCGGTCGGGACCGGGGAGCTGTTTTTT. This sequence encodes CASSPPVGTGELFF.